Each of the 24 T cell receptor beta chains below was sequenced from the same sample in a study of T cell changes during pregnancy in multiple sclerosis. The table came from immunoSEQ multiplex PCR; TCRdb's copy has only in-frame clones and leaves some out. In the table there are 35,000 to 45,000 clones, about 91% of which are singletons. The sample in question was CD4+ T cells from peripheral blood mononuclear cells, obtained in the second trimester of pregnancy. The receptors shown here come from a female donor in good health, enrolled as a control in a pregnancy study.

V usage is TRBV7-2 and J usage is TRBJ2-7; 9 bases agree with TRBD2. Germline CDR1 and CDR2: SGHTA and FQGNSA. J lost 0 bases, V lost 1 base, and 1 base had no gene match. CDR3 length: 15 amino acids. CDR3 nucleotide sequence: TGTGCCAGCAGCTTAGTAGCGGGGGACTCCTACGAGCAGTACTTC. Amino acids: CASSLVAGDSYEQYF.

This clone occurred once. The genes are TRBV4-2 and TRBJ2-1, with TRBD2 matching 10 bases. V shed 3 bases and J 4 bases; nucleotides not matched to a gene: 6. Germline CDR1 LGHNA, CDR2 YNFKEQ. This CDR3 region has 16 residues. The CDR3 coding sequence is TGTGCCAGCAGCCATCTAGCGGGGGTTGATTACAATGAGCAGTTCTTC. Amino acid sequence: CASSHLAGVDYNEQFF.

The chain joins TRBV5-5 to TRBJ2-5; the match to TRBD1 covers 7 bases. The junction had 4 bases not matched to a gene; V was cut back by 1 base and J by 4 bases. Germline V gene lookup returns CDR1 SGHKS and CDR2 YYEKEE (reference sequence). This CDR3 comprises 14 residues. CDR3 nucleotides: TGTGCCAGCAGCTTGTCAGGGGGTGGAGAGACCCAGTACTTC. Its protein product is CASSLSGGGETQYF.

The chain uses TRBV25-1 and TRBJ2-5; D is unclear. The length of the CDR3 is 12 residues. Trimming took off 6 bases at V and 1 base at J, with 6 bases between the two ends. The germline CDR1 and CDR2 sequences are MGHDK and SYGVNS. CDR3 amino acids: CASRRFQETQYF. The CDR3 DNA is TGTGCCAGCAGGAGGTTCCAAGAGACCCAGTACTTC.

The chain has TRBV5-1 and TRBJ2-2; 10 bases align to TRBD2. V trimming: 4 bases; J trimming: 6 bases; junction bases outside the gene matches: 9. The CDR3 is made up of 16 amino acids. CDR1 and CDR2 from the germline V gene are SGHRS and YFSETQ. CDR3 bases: TGCGCCAGCAGCCCTCAAACTAGCGGGGCTCCCGGGGAGCTGTTTTTT. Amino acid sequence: CASSPQTSGAPGELFF.

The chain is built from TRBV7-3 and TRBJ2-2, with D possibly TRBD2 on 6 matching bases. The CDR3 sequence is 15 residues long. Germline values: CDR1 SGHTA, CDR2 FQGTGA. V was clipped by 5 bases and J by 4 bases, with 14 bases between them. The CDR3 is CASSPHGGVTGELFF. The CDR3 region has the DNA TGTGCCAGCAGCCCCCACGGCGGGGTCACCGGGGAGCTGTTTTTT. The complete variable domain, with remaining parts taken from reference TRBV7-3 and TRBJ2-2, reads GAGVSQTPSNKVTEKGKYVELRCDPISGHTALYWYRQSLGQGPEFLIYFQGTGAADDSGLPNDRFFAVRPEGSVSTLKIQRTERGDSAVYLCASSPHGGVTGELFFGEGSRLTVL.

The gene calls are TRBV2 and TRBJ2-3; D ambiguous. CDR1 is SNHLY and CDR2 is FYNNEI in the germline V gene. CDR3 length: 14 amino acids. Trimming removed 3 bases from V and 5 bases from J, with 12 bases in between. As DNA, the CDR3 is TGTGCCAGCAGTGAGCGGTCCCAGCTAGATACGCAGTATTTT. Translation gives CASSERSQLDTQYF.

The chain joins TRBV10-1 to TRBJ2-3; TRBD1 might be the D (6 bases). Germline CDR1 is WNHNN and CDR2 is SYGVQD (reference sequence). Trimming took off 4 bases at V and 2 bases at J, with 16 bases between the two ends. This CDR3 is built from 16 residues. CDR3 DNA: TGCGCCAGCAGTGGAGGGACACAATCTAACACAGATACGCAGTATTTT. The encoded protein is CASSGGTQSNTDTQYF.

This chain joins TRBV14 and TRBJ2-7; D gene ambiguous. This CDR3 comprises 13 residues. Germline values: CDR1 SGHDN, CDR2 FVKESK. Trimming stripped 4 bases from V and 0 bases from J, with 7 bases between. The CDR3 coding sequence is TGTGCCAGCAGCCCCCAGGTCTCCTACGAGCAGTACTTC. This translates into CASSPQVSYEQYF.

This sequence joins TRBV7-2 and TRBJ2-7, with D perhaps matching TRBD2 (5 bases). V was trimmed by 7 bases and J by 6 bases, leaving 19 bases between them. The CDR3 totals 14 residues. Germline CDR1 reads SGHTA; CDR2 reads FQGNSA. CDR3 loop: CASTHGQEVGEQYF. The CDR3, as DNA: TGTGCCAGCACCCACGGCCAGGAGGTGGGCGAGCAGTACTTC.

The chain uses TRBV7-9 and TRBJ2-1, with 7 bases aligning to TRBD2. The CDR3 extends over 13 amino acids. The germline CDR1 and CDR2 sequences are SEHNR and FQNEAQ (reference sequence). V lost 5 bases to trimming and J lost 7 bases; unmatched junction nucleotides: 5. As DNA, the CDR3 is TGTGCCAGCAGCCCGGGACTACAAAATGAGCAGTTCTTC. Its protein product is CASSPGLQNEQFF. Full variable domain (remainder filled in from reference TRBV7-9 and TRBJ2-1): DTGVSQNPRHKITKRGQNVTFRCDPISEHNRLYWYRQTLGQGPEFLTYFQNEAQLEKSRLLSDRFSAERPKGSFSTLEIQRTEQGDSAMYLCASSPGLQNEQFFGPGTRLTVL.

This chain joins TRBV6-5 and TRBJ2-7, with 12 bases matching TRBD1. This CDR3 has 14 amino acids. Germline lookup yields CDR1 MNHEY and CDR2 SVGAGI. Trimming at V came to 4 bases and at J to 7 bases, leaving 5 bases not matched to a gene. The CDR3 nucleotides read TGTGCCAGCAGTTCCGGGACAGGGGGCCGTGAGCAGTACTTC. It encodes CASSSGTGGREQYF.

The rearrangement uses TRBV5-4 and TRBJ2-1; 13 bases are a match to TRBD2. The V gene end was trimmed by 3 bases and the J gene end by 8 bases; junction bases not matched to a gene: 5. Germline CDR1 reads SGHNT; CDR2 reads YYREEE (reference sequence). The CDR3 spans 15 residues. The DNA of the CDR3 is TGTGCCAGCAGCTCCCGGACTAGCGGGGGCGATGAGCAGTTCTTC. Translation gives CASSSRTSGGDEQFF.

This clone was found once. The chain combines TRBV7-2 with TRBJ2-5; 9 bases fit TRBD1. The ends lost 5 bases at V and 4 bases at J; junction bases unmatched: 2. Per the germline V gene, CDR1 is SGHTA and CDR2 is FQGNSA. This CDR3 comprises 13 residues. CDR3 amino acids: CASSRDRAETQYF. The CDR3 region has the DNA TGTGCCAGCAGCCGGGACAGGGCAGAGACCCAGTACTTC.

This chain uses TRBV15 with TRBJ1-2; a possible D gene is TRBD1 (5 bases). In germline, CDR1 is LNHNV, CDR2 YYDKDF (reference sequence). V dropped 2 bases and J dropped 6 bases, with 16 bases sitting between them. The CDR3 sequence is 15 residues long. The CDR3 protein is CATSRLDVTDDGYTF. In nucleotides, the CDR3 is TGTGCCACCAGCAGATTAGATGTGACAGATGATGGCTACACCTTC.

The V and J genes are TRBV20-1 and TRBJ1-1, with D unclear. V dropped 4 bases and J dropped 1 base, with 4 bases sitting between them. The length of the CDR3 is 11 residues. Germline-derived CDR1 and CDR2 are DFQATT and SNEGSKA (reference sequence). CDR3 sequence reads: CSANRNTEAFF. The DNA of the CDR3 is TGCAGTGCTAACAGGAACACTGAAGCTTTCTTT.

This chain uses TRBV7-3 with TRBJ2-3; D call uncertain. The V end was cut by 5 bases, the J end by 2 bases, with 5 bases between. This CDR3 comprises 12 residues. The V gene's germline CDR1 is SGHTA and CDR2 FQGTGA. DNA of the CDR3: TGTGCCAGCAGCCCCCACACAGATACGCAGTATTTT. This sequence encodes CASSPHTDTQYF.

This CDR3 reads CASSAVYNEQFF. The CDR3, as DNA: TGTGCCAGTAGCGCAGTGTACAATGAGCAGTTCTTC. The chain has TRBV19 and TRBJ2-1; D is uncertain. V was cut by 6 bases and J by 4 bases, with 7 bases left in between. Germline CDR1 is LNHDA and CDR2 is SQIVND (reference sequence). The CDR3 spans 12 residues. The variable domain in full, with the rest retrieved from reference TRBV19 and TRBJ2-1, is DGGITQSPKYLFRKEGQNVTLSCEQNLNHDAMYWYRQDPGQGLRLIYYSQIVNDFQKGDIAEGYSVSREKKESFPLTVTSAQKNPTAFYLCASSAVYNEQFFGPGTRLTVL.

The CDR3: CASSYSGRHGGPQHF. The CDR3 region has the DNA TGTGCCAGCAGTTACTCGGGCCGGCACGGAGGGCCCCAGCATTTT. The chain carries TRBV6-5 and TRBJ1-5; D uncertain. The CDR3 is 15 residues long. CDR1 MNHEY and CDR2 SVGAGI come from the germline V gene. The germline V and J ends were trimmed by 0 bases and 9 bases, with 15 bases remaining between them.

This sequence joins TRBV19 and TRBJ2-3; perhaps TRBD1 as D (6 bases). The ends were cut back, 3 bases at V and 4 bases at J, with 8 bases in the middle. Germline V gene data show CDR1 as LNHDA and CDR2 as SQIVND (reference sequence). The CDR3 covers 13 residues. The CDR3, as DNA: TGTGCCAGTAGTATTCAGGGGCCAGATACGCAGTATTTT. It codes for CASSIQGPDTQYF.

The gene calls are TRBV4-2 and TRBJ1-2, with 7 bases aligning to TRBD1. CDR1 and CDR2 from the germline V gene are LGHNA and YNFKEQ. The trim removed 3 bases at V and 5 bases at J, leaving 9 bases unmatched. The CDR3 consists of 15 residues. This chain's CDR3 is CASSHGTGTDYGYTF. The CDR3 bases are TGTGCCAGCAGCCACGGTACCGGGACAGATTATGGCTACACCTTC.

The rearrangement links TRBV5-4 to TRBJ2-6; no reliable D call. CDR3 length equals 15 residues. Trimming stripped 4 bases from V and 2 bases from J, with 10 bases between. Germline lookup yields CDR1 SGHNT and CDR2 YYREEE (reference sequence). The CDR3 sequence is CASSHKSPGANVLTF. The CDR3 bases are TGTGCCAGCAGCCACAAATCCCCTGGGGCCAACGTCCTGACTTTC.

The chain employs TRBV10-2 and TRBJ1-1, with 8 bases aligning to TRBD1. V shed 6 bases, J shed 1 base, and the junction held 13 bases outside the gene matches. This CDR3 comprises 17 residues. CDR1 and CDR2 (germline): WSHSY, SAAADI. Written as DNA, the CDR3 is TGCGCCAGCAGCCCTCCTGGTCCCGGGACAGGGAACACTGAAGCTTTCTTT. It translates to CASSPPGPGTGNTEAFF.

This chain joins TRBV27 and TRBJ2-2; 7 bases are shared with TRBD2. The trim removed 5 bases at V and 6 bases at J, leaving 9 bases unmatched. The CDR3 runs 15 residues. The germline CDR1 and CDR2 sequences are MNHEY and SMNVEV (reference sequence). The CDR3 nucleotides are TGTGCCAGCAGTCCTACGTATGGGGGGGCCGGGGAGCTGTTTTTT. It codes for CASSPTYGGAGELFF.